This T cell receptor (beta chain) appears in the sequencing data of a study of glioma-infiltrating T cells. The table lists this clonotype with a count of one. Using RNA template, CDR3s of TCR alpha and beta were amplified with iRepertoire arm-PCR. One entry per CDR3 protein results from TCRdb running MiXCR on the multiplex PCR reads. The sample has fewer than 200,000 distinct CDR3 sequences, about 40% seen once; the top ten hold around 5.3%. V shed 5 bases and J 8 bases; nucleotides not matched to a gene: 7. The germline V gene has CDR1 SGHNT and CDR2 YENEEA. The CDR3 is made up of 15 amino acids. The sample comprised glioma tissue, nonneoplastic brain tissue, or PBMCs (not recorded which). The chain employs TRBV11-3 and TRBJ2-1; 12 nucleotides align to TRBD2. This clonotype was obtained from a human donor with low-grade glioma or glioblastoma, undergoing nonglioma brain surgery, or in good health (not recorded which). The CDR3 here is CASSHQTSGSDEQFF. CDR3 sequence (DNA): TGTGCCAGCAGCCACCAGACTAGCGGGAGTGATGAGCAGTTCTTC.